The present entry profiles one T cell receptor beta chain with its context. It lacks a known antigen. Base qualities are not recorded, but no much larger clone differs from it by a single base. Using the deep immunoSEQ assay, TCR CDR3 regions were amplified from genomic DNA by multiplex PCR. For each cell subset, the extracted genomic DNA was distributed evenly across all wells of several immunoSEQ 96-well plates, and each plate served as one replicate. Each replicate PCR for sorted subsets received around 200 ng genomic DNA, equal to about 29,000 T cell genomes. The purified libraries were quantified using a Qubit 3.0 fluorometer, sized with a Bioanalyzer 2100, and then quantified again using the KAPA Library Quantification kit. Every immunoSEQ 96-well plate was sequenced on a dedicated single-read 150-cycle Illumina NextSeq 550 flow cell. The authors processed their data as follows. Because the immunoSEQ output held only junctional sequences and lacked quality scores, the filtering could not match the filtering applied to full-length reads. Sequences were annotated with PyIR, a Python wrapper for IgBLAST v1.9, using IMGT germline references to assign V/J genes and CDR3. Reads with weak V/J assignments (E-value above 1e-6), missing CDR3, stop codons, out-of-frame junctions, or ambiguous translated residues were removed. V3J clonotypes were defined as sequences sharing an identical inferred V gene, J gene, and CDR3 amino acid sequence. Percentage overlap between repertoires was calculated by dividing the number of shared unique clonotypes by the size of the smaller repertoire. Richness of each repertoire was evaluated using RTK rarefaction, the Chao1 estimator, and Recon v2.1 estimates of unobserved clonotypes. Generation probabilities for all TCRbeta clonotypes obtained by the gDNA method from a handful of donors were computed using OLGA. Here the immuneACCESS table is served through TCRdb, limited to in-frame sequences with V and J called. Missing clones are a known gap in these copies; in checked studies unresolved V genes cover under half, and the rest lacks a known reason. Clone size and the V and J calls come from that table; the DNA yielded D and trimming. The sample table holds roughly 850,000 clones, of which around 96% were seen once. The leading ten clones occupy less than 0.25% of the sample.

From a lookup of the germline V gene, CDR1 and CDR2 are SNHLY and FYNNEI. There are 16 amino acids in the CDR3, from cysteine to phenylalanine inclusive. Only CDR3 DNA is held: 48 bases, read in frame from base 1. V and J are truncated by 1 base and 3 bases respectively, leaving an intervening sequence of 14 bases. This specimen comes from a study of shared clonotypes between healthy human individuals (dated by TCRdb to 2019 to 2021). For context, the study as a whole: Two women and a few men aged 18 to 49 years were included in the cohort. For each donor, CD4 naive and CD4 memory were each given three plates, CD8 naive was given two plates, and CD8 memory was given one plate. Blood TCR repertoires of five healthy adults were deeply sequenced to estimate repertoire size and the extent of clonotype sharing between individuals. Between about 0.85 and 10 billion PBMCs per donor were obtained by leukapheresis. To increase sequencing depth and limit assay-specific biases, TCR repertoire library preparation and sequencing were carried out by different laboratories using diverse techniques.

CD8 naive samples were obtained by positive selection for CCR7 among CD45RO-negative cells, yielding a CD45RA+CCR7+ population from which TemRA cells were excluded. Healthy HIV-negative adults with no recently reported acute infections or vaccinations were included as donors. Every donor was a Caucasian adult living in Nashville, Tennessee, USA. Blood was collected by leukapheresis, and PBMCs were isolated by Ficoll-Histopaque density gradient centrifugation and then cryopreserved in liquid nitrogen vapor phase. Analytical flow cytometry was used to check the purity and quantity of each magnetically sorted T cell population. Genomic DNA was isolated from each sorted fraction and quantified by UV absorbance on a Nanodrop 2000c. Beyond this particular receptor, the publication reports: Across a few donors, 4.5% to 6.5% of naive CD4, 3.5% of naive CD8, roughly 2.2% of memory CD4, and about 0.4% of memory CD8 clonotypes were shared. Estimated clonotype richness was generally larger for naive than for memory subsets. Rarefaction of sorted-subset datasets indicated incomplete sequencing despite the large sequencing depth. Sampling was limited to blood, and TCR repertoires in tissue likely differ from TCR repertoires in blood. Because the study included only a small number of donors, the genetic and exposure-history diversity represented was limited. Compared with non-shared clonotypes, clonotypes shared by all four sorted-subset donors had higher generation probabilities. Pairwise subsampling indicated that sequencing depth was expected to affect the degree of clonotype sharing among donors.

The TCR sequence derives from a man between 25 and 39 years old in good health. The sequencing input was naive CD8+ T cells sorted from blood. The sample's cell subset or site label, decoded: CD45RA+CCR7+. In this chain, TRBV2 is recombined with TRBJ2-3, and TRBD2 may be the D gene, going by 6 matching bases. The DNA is TGTGCCAGCAGTGAAGATGGAGGGGTCGTAACAGATACGCAGTATTTT. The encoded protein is CASSEDGGVVTDTQYF.